The subject of this entry is one T cell receptor beta chain. The data stem from a study of T cells in Graves' hyperthyroidism and ophthalmopathy. The CDR3 totals 15 residues. Germline V gene data show CDR1 as SGHVS and CDR2 as FQNEAQ. The ends lost 8 bases at V and 4 bases at J; junction bases unmatched: 12. Amplification of TCR beta CDR3 regions was performed using RNA transcripts as template. Carried out on the TCR CDR3, a first-round RT-PCR used the HTBI primer set. MiXCR was run by TCRdb on the multiplex PCR reads, yielding one entry per CDR3 protein. The sample comprises more than 650,000 distinct CDR3 sequences, less than 15% of which are singletons, and 9.5% to 13% rests with the top ten.

The chain joins TRBV7-8 to TRBJ2-7; TRBD2 matches 9 bases. The sequencing input was blood. This clonotype was sampled from a woman under 30 with Graves' hyperthyroidism. This chain's CDR3 is CASSVLLAGDYEQYF. The DNA of the CDR3 is TGTGCCAGCTCAGTCTTATTAGCGGGGGATTACGAGCAGTACTTC. Filled out from reference TRBV7-8 and TRBJ2-7, the complete variable domain reads GAGVSQSPRYKVAKRGQDVALRCDPISGHVSLFWYQQALGQGPEFLTYFQNEAQLDKSGLPSDRFFAERPEGSVSTLKIQRTQQEDSAVYLCASSVLLAGDYEQYFGPGTRLTVT.